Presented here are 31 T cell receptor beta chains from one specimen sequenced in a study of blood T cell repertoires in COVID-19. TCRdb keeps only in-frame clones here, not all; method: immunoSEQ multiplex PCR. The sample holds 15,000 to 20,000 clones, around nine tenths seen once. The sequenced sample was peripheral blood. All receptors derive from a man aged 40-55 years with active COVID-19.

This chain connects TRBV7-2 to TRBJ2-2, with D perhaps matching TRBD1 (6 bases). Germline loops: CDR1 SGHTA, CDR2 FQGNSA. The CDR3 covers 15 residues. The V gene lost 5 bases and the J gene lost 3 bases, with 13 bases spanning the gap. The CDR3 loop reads CASSRVRGHTGELFF. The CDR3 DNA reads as TGTGCCAGCAGCCGCGTCAGGGGTCACACCGGGGAGCTGTTTTTT. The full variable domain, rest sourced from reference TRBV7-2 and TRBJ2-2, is GAGVSQSPSNKVTEKGKDVELRCDPISGHTALYWYRQSLGQGLEFLIYFQGNSAPDKSGLPSDRFSAERTGGSVSTLTIQRTQQEDSAVYLCASSRVRGHTGELFFGEGSRLTVL.

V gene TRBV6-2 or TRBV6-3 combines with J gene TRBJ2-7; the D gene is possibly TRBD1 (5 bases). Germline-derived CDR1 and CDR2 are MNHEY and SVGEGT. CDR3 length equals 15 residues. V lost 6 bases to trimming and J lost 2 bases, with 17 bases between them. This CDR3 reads CASSRGAAITYEQYF. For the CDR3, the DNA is TGTGCCAGCAGCCGTGGGGCAGCCATTACCTACGAGCAGTACTTC.

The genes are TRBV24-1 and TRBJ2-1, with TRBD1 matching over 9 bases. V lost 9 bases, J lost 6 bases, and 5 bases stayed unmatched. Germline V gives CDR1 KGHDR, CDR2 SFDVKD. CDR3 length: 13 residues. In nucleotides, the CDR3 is TGTGCCACCCGGGACAGGGTATCCAATGAGCAGTTCTTC. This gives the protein CATRDRVSNEQFF.

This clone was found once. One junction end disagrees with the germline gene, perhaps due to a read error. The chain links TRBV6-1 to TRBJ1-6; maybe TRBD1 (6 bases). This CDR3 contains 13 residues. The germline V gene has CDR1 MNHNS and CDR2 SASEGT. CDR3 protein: CASGDRQNSPLHF. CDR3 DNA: TGTGCCAGCGGTGACAGGCAAAATTCACCCCTCCACTTT.

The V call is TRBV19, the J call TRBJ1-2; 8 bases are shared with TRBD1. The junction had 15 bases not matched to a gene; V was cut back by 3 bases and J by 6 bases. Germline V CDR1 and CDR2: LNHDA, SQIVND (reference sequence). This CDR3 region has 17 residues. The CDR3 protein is CASSISFVTGAVNGYTF. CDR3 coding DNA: TGTGCCAGTAGTATTTCCTTCGTGACAGGGGCGGTGAATGGCTACACCTTC.

The CDR3 bases are TGTGCCTGGAGTCTAACTAGCGGGAGCCCAGATACGCAGTATTTT. It translates to CAWSLTSGSPDTQYF. V usage is TRBV30 and J usage is TRBJ2-3; 11 positions match TRBD2. The CDR3 runs 15 residues. V shed 2 bases, J shed 4 bases, and the junction held 5 bases outside the gene matches. Germline V lookup: CDR1 GTSNPN, CDR2 SVGIG (reference sequence).

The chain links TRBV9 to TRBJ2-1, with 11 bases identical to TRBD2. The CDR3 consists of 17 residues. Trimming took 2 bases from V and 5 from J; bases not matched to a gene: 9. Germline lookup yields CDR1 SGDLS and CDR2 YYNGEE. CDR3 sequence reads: CASSVERLAGNDNEQFF. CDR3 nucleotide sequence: TGTGCCAGCAGCGTGGAACGACTAGCGGGAAACGACAATGAGCAGTTCTTC.

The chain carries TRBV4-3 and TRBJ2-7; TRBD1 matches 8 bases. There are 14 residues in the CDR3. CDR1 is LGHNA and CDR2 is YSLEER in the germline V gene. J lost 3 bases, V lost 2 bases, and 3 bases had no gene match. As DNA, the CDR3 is TGCGCCAGCAGCCAATACAGGGGGAACTACGAGCAGTACTTC. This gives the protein CASSQYRGNYEQYF.

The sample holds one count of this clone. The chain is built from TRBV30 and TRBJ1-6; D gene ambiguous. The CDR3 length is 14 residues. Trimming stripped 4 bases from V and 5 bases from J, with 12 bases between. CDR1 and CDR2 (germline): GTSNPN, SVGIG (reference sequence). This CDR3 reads CAWTTVMDNSPLHF. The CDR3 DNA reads TGTGCCTGGACCACAGTTATGGATAATTCACCCCTCCACTTT.

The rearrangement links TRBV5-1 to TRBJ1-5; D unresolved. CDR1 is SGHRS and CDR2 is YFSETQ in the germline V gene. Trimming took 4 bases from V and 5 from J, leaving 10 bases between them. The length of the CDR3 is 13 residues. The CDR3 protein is CASSRSTDQPQHF. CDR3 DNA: TGCGCCAGCAGCCGCTCAACGGATCAGCCCCAGCATTTT.

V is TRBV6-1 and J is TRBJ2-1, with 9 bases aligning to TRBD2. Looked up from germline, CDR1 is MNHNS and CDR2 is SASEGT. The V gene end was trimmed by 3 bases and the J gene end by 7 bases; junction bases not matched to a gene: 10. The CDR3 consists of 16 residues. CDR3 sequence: CASSEDMGLALNEQFF. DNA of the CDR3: TGTGCCAGCAGTGAGGATATGGGACTAGCTTTGAATGAGCAGTTCTTC.

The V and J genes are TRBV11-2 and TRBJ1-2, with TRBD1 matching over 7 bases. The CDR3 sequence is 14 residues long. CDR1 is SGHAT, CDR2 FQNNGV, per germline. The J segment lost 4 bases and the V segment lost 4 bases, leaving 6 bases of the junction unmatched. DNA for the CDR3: TGTGCCAGCAGCTCACATTGGGACAGCTATGGCTACACCTTC. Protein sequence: CASSSHWDSYGYTF.

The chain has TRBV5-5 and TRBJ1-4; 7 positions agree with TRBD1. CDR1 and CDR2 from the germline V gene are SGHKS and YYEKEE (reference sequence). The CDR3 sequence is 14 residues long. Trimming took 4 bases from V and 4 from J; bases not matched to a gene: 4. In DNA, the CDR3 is TGTGCCAGCAGCACAGGACAGGATAATGAAAAACTGTTTTTT. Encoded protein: CASSTGQDNEKLFF. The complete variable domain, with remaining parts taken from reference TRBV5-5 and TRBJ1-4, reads DAGVTQSPTHLIKTRGQQVTLRCSPISGHKSVSWYQQVLGQGPQFIFQYYEKEERGRGNFPDRFSARQFPNYSSELNVNALLLGDSALYLCASSTGQDNEKLFFGSGTQLSVL.

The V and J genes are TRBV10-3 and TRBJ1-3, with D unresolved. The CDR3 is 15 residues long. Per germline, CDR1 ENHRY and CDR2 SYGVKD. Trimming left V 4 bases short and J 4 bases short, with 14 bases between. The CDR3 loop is CAISGRSLSGNTIYF. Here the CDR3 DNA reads TGTGCCATCAGTGGAAGGAGTTTGAGCGGAAACACCATATATTTT.

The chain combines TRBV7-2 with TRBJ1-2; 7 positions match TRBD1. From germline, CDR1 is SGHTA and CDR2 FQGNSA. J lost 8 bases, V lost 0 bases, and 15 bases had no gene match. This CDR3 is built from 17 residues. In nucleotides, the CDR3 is TGTGCCAGCAGCTTAGCCACGGGACAGCCCCTTATGGGAGGCTACACCTTC. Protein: CASSLATGQPLMGGYTF.

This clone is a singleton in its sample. The CDR3 region has the DNA TGTGCCAGCAGCCTTACCGGGACAGGATACAATGAGCAGTTCTTC. Its translation: CASSLTGTGYNEQFF. This chain uses TRBV3-1 (or the pseudogene TRBV3-2) with TRBJ2-1, with 8 bases fitting TRBD1. Germline CDR1 reads LGHDT; CDR2 reads YNNKEL (reference sequence). V lost 4 bases to trimming and J lost 4 bases; unmatched junction nucleotides: 6. The length of the CDR3 is 15 residues.

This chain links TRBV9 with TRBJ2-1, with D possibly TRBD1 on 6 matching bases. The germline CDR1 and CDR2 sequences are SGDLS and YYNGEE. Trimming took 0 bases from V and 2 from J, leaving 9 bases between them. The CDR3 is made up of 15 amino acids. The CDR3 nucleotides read TGTGCCAGCAGCGTAGGAGGGGGACCCTACAATGAGCAGTTCTTC. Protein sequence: CASSVGGGPYNEQFF. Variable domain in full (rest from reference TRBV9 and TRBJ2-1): DSGVTQTPKHLITATGQRVTLRCSPRSGDLSVYWYQQSLDQGLQFLIQYYNGEERAKGNILERFSAQQFPDLHSELNLSSLELGDSALYFCASSVGGGPYNEQFFGPGTRLTVL.

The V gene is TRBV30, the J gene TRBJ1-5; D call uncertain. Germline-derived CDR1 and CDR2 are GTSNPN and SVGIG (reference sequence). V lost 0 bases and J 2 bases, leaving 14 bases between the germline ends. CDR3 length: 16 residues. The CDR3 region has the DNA TGTGCCTGGAGTGTAATGGGCTGGGGAGGCAATCAGCCCCAGCATTTT. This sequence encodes CAWSVMGWGGNQPQHF. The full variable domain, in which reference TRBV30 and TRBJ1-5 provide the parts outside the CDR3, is SQTIHQWPATLVQPVGSPLSLECTVEGTSNPNLYWYRQAAGRGLQLLFYSVGIGQISSEVPQNLSASRPQDRQFILSSKKLLLSDSGFYLCAWSVMGWGGNQPQHFGDGTRLSIL.

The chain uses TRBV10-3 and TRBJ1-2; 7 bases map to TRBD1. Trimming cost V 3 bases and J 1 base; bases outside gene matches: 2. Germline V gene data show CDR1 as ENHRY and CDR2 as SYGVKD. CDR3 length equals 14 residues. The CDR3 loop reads CAISEGTVNYGYTF. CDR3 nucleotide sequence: TGTGCCATCAGTGAAGGGACAGTTAACTATGGCTACACCTTC.

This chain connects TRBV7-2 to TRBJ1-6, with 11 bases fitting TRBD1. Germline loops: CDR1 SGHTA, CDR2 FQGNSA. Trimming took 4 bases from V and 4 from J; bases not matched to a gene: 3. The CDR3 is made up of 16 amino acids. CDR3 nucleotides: TGTGCCAGCAGCTCCGGACAGGGGGCTTATAATTCACCCCTCCACTTT. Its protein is CASSSGQGAYNSPLHF.

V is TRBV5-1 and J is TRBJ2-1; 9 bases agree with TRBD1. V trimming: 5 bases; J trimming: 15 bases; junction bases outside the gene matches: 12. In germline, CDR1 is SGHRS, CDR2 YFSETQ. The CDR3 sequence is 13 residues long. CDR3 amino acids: CASSSKPGTGLFF. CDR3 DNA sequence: TGCGCCAGCAGTAGCAAACCCGGGACAGGGCTGTTCTTC.

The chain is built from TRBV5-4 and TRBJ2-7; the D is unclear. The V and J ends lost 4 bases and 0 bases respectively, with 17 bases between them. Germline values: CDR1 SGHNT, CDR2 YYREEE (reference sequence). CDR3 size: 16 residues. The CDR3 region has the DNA TGTGCCAGCAGCCGTGACGTATTACAGAGCTCCTACGAGCAGTACTTC. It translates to CASSRDVLQSSYEQYF.

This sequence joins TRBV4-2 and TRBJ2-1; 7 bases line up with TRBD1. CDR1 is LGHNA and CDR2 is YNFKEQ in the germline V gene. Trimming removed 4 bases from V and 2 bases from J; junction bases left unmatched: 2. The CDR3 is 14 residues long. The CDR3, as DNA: TGTGCCAGCAGCCCCGGGACAGCCTACAATGAGCAGTTCTTC. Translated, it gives CASSPGTAYNEQFF.

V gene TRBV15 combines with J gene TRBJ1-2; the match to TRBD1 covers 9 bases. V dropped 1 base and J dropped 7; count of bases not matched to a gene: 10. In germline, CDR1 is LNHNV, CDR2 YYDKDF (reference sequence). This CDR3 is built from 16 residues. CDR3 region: CATSRGGGQGITGYTF. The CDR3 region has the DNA TGTGCCACCAGCAGAGGAGGGGGACAGGGCATTACTGGCTACACCTTC.

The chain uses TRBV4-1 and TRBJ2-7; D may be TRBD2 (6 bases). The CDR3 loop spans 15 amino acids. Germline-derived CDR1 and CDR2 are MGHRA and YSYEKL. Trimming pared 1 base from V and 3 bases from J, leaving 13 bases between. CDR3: CASSQVEAGGYEQYF. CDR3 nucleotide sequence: TGCGCCAGCAGCCAAGTGGAAGCGGGCGGCTACGAGCAGTACTTC.

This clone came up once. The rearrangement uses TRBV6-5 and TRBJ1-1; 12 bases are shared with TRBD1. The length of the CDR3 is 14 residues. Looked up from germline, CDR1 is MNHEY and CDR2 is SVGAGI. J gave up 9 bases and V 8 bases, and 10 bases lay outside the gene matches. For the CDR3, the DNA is TGTGCCAGCTTCAGGTCCGGGACAGGGGGCAAAGCTTTCTTT. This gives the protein CASFRSGTGGKAFF.

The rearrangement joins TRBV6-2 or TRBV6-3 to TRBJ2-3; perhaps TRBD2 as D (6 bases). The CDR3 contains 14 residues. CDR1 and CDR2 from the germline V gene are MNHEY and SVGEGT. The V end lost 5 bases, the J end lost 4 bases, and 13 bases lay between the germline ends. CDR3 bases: TGTGCCAGCAGTCTCCGACTAGACGCAGATACGCAGTATTTT. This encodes CASSLRLDADTQYF.

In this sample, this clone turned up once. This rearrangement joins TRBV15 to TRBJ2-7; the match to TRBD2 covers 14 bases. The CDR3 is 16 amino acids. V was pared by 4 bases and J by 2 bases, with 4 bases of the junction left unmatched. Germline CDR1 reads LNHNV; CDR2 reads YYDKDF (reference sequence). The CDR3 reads CATSIGLAGGPYEQYF. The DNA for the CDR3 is TGTGCCACCAGCATAGGACTAGCGGGAGGTCCCTACGAGCAGTACTTC.

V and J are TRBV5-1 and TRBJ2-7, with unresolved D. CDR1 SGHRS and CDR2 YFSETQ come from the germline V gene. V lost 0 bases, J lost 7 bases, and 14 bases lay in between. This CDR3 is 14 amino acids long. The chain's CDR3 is CASSLAGALWEQYF. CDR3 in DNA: TGCGCCAGCAGCTTGGCGGGTGCCCTCTGGGAGCAGTACTTC.

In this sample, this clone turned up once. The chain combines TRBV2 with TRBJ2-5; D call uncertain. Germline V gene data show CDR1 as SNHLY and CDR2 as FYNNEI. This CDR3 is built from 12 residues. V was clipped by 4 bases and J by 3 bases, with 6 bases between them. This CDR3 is CASSAQKETQYF. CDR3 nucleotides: TGTGCCAGCAGTGCCCAAAAAGAGACCCAGTACTTC.

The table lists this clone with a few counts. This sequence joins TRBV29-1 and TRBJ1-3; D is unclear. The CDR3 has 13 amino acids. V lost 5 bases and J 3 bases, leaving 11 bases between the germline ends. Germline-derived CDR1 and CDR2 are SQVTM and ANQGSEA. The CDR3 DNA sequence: TGCAGCGTTCGACAAAGACATGGAAACACCATATATTTT. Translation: CSVRQRHGNTIYF. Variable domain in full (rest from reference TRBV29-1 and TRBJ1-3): SAVISQKPSRDICQRGTSLTIQCQVDSQVTMMFWYRQQPGQSLTLIATANQGSEATYESGFVIDKFPISRPNLTFSTLTVSNMSPEDSSIYLCSVRQRHGNTIYFGEGSWLTVV.